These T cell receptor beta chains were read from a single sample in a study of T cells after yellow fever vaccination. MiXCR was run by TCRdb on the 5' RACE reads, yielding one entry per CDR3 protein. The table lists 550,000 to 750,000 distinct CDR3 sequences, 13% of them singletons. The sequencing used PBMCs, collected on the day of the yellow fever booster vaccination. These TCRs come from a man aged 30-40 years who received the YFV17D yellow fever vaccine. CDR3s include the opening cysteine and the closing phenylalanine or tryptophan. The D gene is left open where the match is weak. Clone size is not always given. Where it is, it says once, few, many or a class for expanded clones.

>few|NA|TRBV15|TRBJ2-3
CATSRDLWVEDTQYF
TGTGCCACCAGCAGAGATTTATGGGTAGAAGATACGCAGTATTTT
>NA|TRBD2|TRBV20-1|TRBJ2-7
CSVQGGSGSYEQYF
TGCAGTGTTCAAGGAGGTAGCGGGTCCTACGAGCAGTACTTC
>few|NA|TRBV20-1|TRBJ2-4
CSASISPENIQYF
TGCAGTGCTAGTATTTCTCCGGAAAACATTCAGTACTTC
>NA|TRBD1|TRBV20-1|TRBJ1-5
CSARGGTGTLRYQPQHF
TGCAGTGCTAGGGGGGGGACAGGCACTCTTCGCTATCAGCCCCAGCATTTT
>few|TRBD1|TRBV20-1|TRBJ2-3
CSARAGTASTDTQYF
TGCAGTGCTAGAGCCGGGACAGCTAGCACAGATACGCAGTATTTT
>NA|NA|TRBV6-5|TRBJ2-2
CASSYSKLLARGELFF
TGTGCCAGCAGTTACTCGAAGTTACTAGCCCGCGGGGAGCTGTTTTTT
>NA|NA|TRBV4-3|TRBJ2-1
CASSRERLYNEQFF
TGCGCCAGCAGCAGGGAGCGACTCTACAATGAGCAGTTCTTC
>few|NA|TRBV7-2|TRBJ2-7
CASSRTGSWEQYF
TGTGCCAGCAGCCGGACGGGGTCTTGGGAGCAGTACTTC
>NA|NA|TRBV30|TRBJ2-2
CAWSLGFTGELFF
TGTGCCTGGAGTTTGGGGTTCACCGGGGAGCTGTTTTTT
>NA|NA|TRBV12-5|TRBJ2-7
CASGLALMGEQYF
TGTGCTAGTGGTTTGGCCCTGATGGGCGAGCAGTACTTC
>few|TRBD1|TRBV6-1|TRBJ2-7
CASKRQGNYEQYF
TGTGCCAGCAAAAGACAGGGCAACTACGAGCAGTACTTC
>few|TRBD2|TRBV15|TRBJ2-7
CATSSRLAEPYEQYF
TGTGCCACCAGCAGTAGACTAGCGGAGCCCTACGAGCAGTACTTC
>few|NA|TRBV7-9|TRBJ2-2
CACTGAATANTGELFF
TGTGCCTGCACCGGGGCAGCCACCGCGAACACCGGGGAGCTGTTTTTT
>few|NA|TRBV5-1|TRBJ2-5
CASSFRPGDSGETQYF
TGCGCCAGCAGCTTCCGGCCAGGGGATTCGGGAGAGACCCAGTACTTC
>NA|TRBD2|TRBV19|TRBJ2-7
CASALARGDEQYF
TGTGCCAGTGCACTAGCCCGGGGGGACGAGCAGTACTTC
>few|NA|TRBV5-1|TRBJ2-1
CASTTRGDSYNEQFF
TGCGCCAGCACAACAAGGGGGGACTCCTACAATGAGCAGTTCTTC
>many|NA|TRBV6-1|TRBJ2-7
CASSPGQRYEQYF
TGTGCCAGCAGTCCCGGGCAGCGGTACGAGCAGTACTTC
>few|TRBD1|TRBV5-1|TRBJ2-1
CASSRTGQAGVFF
TGCGCCAGCAGCCGAACTGGACAGGCCGGGGTATTCTTC
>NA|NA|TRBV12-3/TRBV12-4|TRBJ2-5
CASSFRAQRETQYF
TGTGCCAGCAGCTTTAGGGCCCAGCGGGAGACCCAGTACTTC
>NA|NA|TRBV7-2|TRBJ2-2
CASSPSNEGELFF
TGTGCCAGCAGCCCGAGCAACGAGGGGGAGCTGTTTTTT
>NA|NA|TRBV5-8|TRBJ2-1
CASSREEGANEQFF
TGTGCCAGCAGTCGTGAGGAGGGAGCCAATGAGCAGTTCTTC
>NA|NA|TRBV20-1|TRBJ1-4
CSARDFDDGVSVNEKLFF
TGCAGTGCTAGAGATTTTGATGATGGGGTTTCAGTTAATGAAAAACTGTTTTTT
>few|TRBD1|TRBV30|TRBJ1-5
CAWSTGQGWGTPQHF
TGTGCCTGGAGTACCGGACAGGGATGGGGAACGCCCCAGCATTTT
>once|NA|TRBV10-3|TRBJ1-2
CAISESGGRRKGYTF
TGTGCCATCAGTGAGTCTGGGGGGCGCCGGAAGGGCTACACCTTC
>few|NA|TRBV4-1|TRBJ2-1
CASSQVAGIPYNEQFF
TGCGCCAGCAGCCAAGTTGCAGGCATCCCCTACAATGAGCAGTTCTTC
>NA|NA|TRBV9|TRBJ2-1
CASSAGSNYNNEQFF
TGTGCCAGCAGCGCCGGGAGTAATTATAACAATGAGCAGTTCTTC
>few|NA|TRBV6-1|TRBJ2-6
CASRSSSGANVLTF
TGTGCCAGCCGTAGTTCCTCTGGGGCCAACGTCCTGACTTTC
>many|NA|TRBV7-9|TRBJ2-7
CASSLDPVRQYF
TGTGCCAGCAGCTTAGATCCGGTCCGGCAGTACTTC
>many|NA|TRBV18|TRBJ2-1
CASSPGSYNEQFF
TGTGCCAGCTCACCCGGCTCCTACAATGAGCAGTTCTTC
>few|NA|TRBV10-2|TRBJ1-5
CASSENLNSNQPQHF
TGCGCCAGCAGTGAAAATCTCAATAGCAATCAGCCCCAGCATTTT
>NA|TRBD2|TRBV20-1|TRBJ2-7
CSANRVVAGTYEQYF
TGCAGTGCGAATAGAGTGGTAGCGGGAACCTACGAGCAGTACTTC